What follows are 8 T cell receptor beta chains derived from one specimen sequenced in a study of metastatic and nonmetastatic thyroid tumors. Among the patients, none had received any treatment before thyroid surgery. TCRdb reanalyzed the PCR reads with MiXCR. The sample shows about 64,000 clones, around 16% of them seen only once. What was sequenced was blood. All receptors derive from a male donor with papillary thyroid cancer or a benign thyroid nodule (not recorded which). Some clones in this sample may be carry-over from other donors' samples.

As for this clone: Its ends do not fully match the called genes, so a read error is possible. The CDR3 bases are TGTTCCACCGAGCCGGGACAGGGCTACACTGAATCTTTCTTT. Translated, it gives CSTEPGQGYTESFF. V gene TRBV15 combines with J gene TRBJ1-1; TRBD1 matches at 9 bases. In germline, CDR1 is LNHNV, CDR2 YYDKDF (reference sequence). CDR3 length equals 14 residues. The full variable domain, its missing parts supplied by reference TRBV15 and TRBJ1-1, is DAMVIQNPRYQVTQFGKPVTLSCSQTLNHNVMYWYQQKSSQAPKLLFHYYDKDFNNEADTPDNFQSRRPNTSFCFLDIRSPGLGDTAMYLCSTEPGQGYTESFFGQGTRLTVV.

This clone was detected many times. V and J are TRBV12-3 or TRBV12-4 and TRBJ2-1; D assignment may be TRBD1 or TRBD2 (5 bases each). This CDR3 region has 18 residues. The V and J ends lost 6 bases and 0 bases respectively, with 21 bases between them. The CDR3, as DNA: TGTGCCAGCAGCTACGCCCCAGGGCCCGAGGGCTCCTACAATGAGCAGTTCTTC. Amino acids: CASSYAPGPEGSYNEQFF.

This clone has a handful of counts. It may be a read error: a sequence one base away is much more abundant. The rearrangement links TRBV29-1 to TRBJ1-2; the match to TRBD1 covers 7 bases. This CDR3 has 15 amino acids. Germline V gene lookup returns CDR1 SQVTM and CDR2 ANQGSEA. Trimming at V came to 5 bases and at J to 3 bases, leaving 12 bases not matched to a gene. CDR3 nucleotides: TGCAGCGTTCAAGCCGGGACAGTGGACTACTATGGCTACACCTTC. Residues: CSVQAGTVDYYGYTF. Together with reference TRBV29-1 and TRBJ1-2, the CDR3 gives the full variable domain: SAVISQKPSRDICQRGTSLTIQCQVDSQVTMMFWYRQQPGQSLTLIATANQGSEATYESGFVIDKFPISRPNLTFSTLTVSNMSPEDSSIYLCSVQAGTVDYYGYTFGSGTRLTVV.

V usage is TRBV6-1 and J usage is TRBJ2-7; the D gene is possibly TRBD1 (5 bases). Germline loops: CDR1 MNHNS, CDR2 SASEGT. The CDR3 covers 14 residues. The V end lost 2 bases, the J end lost 6 bases, and 14 bases lay between the germline ends. This CDR3 reads CASSECGARLEQYF. Here the CDR3 DNA reads TGTGCCAGCAGTGAATGTGGGGCGCGTCTCGAGCAGTACTTC.

There are a few counts of this clone. Being one base from a much bigger clone, this may be a read error. The V gene is TRBV28, the J gene TRBJ2-3, with D possibly being TRBD2 (6 bases). The CDR3 consists of 15 residues. The V gene's germline CDR1 is MDHEN and CDR2 SYDVKM. In DNA form, the CDR3 reads TGTGCCAGCAGTTTCATCGGGGAGGCGACAGATATGCAGTATTTT. Translating gives CASSFIGEATDMQYF.

This chain uses TRBV28 with TRBJ1-5, with TRBD1 identical over 9 bases. There are 18 residues in the CDR3. Trimming removed 6 bases from V and 2 bases from J; junction bases left unmatched: 14. The germline V gene has CDR1 MDHEN and CDR2 SYDVKM. This CDR3 is CASRVGTGSRAGNQPQHF. The CDR3 nucleotides read TGTGCCAGCAGGGTCGGGACAGGGAGCAGGGCAGGCAATCAGCCCCAGCATTTT.

Many counts were recorded for this clone. The chain recombines TRBV7-3 with TRBJ2-2; 8 positions match TRBD1. This CDR3 region has 13 residues. J lost 7 bases, V lost 5 bases, and 3 bases had no gene match. CDR1 SGHTA and CDR2 FQGTGA come from the germline V gene. The CDR3 region has the DNA TGTGCCAGCAGCCCAGGGGGCTTCGGGGAGCTGTTTTTT. Its translation is CASSPGGFGELFF. Combining the CDR3 with reference TRBV7-3 and TRBJ2-2 gives the whole variable domain GAGVSQTPSNKVTEKGKYVELRCDPISGHTALYWYRQSLGQGPEFLIYFQGTGAADDSGLPNDRFFAVRPEGSVSTLKIQRTERGDSAVYLCASSPGGFGELFFGEGSRLTVL.

This clone was found many times. V usage is TRBV20-1 and J usage is TRBJ2-7; 9 bases are shared with TRBD2. There are 12 residues in the CDR3. V lost 5 bases and J lost 10; bases outside the gene matches: 9. Germline values: CDR1 DFQATT, CDR2 SNEGSKA (reference sequence). The CDR3 DNA reads as TGCAGTGCTGGCACCGGGACTAGCCTTCAGTACGTC. Translated, it gives CSAGTGTSLQYV.